Each of the 27 T cell receptor beta chains below was sequenced from the same sample in a study of shared clonotypes between healthy human individuals. TCRdb keeps only in-frame clones here, not all; method: immunoSEQ multiplex PCR. The sample includes under 1,100,000 clones, around 76% seen only once; the top ten take about 1.4%. The sample was memory CD4+ T cells sorted from blood. Subset here: CD45RA-negative fraction. These TCRs come from a man aged 18 to 30 in good health.

The chain carries TRBV7-2 and TRBJ1-3; D might be TRBD1 (6 bases). Trimming left V 2 bases short and J 2 bases short, with 10 bases between. The CDR3 length is 15 residues. Germline values: CDR1 SGHTA, CDR2 FQGNSA. The CDR3 reads CASSLWRTAGNTIYF. CDR3 DNA: TGTGCCAGCAGCTTATGGAGGACAGCTGGAAACACCATATATTTT.

V usage is TRBV30 and J usage is TRBJ2-1; perhaps TRBD1 as D (7 bases). This CDR3 is built from 14 residues. Germline V gives CDR1 GTSNPN, CDR2 SVGIG (reference sequence). The V end was cut by 3 bases, the J end by 4 bases, with 13 bases between. CDR3 sequence (DNA): TGTGCCTGGAGGACAGGGCGGGGTTACAATGAGCAGTTCTTC. This encodes CAWRTGRGYNEQFF. Full variable domain (outside the CDR3, taken from reference TRBV30 and TRBJ2-1): SQTIHQWPATLVQPVGSPLSLECTVEGTSNPNLYWYRQAAGRGLQLLFYSVGIGQISSEVPQNLSASRPQDRQFILSSKKLLLSDSGFYLCAWRTGRGYNEQFFGPGTRLTVL.

Of note for this clone: Given a much more abundant clone one base away, this may be a read error. The chain has TRBV11-2 and TRBJ2-2; D remains ambiguous. CDR3 length: 12 residues. V gave up 0 bases and J gave up 6 bases, with 2 bases separating them. The germline CDR1 and CDR2 sequences are SGHAT and FQNNGV. The CDR3 DNA sequence: TGTGCCAGCAGCTTAGAGGCCGGGGAGCTGTTTTTT. As protein: CASSLEAGELFF.

This rearrangement joins TRBV5-1 to TRBJ2-7; no clear D. The CDR3 has 11 residues. The germline V gene has CDR1 SGHRS and CDR2 YFSETQ. V gave up 5 bases and J gave up 5 bases, with 8 bases separating them. The CDR3 DNA reads as TGCGCCAGCAGGGATGTCCACGAGCAGTACTTC. Amino acids: CASRDVHEQYF.

The chain joins TRBV5-8 to TRBJ2-7; D ambiguous. The CDR3 length is 15 residues. V was clipped by 0 bases and J by 1 base, with 11 bases between them. Germline CDR1 is SGHTS and CDR2 is YDEGEE. CDR3 sequence reads: CASSLEVKGSYEQYF. For the CDR3, the DNA is TGTGCCAGCAGCTTGGAGGTTAAAGGGTCCTACGAGCAGTACTTC.

The rearrangement links TRBV10-3 to TRBJ2-1, with 11 nucleotides matching TRBD1. Germline CDR1 reads ENHRY; CDR2 reads SYGVKD. The V and J ends lost 6 bases and 9 bases, in that order; junction bases with no gene match: 7. This CDR3 is built from 14 residues. The CDR3 spells CAIRDRGRFGEQFF. Here the CDR3 DNA reads TGTGCCATCAGGGACAGGGGGCGGTTTGGTGAGCAGTTCTTC.

V usage is TRBV18 and J usage is TRBJ1-4; D perhaps matches TRBD1 (5 bases). Germline lookup yields CDR1 KGHSH and CDR2 LQKENI. V shed 5 bases and J shed 0 bases, with 13 bases lying between them. The CDR3 has 16 residues. The CDR3 DNA follows: TGTGCCAGCTCATCGGGGGAGGGAGCAACTAATGAAAAACTGTTTTTT. It is translated as CASSSGEGATNEKLFF.

The rearrangement links TRBV30 to TRBJ2-2; D remains ambiguous. CDR3 length: 11 amino acids. V was pared by 0 bases and J by 7 bases, with 3 bases between. Germline values: CDR1 GTSNPN, CDR2 SVGIG (reference sequence). The chain's CDR3 is CAWSVVGELFF. In DNA, the CDR3 is TGTGCCTGGAGTGTGGTCGGGGAGCTGTTTTTT.

In this sample, this clone turned up a few times. J is TRBJ1-4 and V is TRBV5-4; TRBD1 might be the D (5 bases). The CDR3 consists of 15 residues. From germline, CDR1 is SGHNT and CDR2 YYREEE (reference sequence). V was clipped by 0 bases and J by 5 bases, with 11 bases between them. As DNA, the CDR3 is TGTGCCAGCAGCTTGGGACAGACTTTGAATGAAAAACTGTTTTTT. This gives the protein CASSLGQTLNEKLFF.

V is TRBV19 and J is TRBJ1-1, with D unclear. The CDR3 has 12 amino acids. CDR1 is LNHDA, CDR2 SQIVND, per germline (reference sequence). V gave up 6 bases and J gave up 1 base, with 6 bases separating them. The CDR3 loop reads CASRWGNTEAFF. In nucleotides, the CDR3 is TGTGCCAGTAGGTGGGGGAACACTGAAGCTTTCTTT.

As concerns this clone: Different DNA sequences within this sample yield the same CDR3. This chain joins TRBV18 and TRBJ2-1; D is unresolved. V dropped 0 bases and J dropped 8 bases, with 8 bases sitting between them. The germline CDR1 and CDR2 sequences are KGHSH and LQKENI. The CDR3 has 13 amino acids. The CDR3 DNA reads TGTGCCAGCTCACCACCCATAGGTGATGAGCAGTTCTTC. Translating gives CASSPPIGDEQFF.

The chain carries TRBV30 and TRBJ2-2; no clear D gene. Germline lookup yields CDR1 GTSNPN and CDR2 SVGIG (reference sequence). Trimming took off 0 bases at V and 0 bases at J, with 5 bases between the two ends. The length of the CDR3 is 14 residues. The CDR3, as DNA: TGTGCCTGGAGTGTACTCTCGAACACCGGGGAGCTGTTTTTT. This translates into CAWSVLSNTGELFF.

The chain uses TRBV5-8 and TRBJ2-3, with 9 bases fitting TRBD2. V shed 1 base and J 6 bases; nucleotides not matched to a gene: 6. The CDR3 consists of 15 residues. Germline loops: CDR1 SGHTS, CDR2 YDEGEE. Written as DNA, the CDR3 is TGTGCCAGCAGCTTGCTTGGCGGGGGGGAGGATACGCAGTATTTT. This encodes CASSLLGGGEDTQYF.

J is TRBJ2-4 and V is TRBV11-2; no clear D gene. Germline assignment: CDR1 SGHAT and CDR2 FQNNGV. V shed 1 base and J shed 3 bases, with 1 base lying between them. The CDR3 consists of 12 residues. DNA of the CDR3: TGTGCCAGCAGCTTAGGCAAAAACATTCAGTACTTC. Translating it yields CASSLGKNIQYF.

The V gene is TRBV25-1, the J gene TRBJ2-7; the D is unclear. CDR1 is MGHDK and CDR2 is SYGVNS in the germline V gene. V lost 2 bases and J 5 bases, leaving 13 bases between the germline ends. CDR3 size: 14 residues. CDR3 protein: CASSERAAFNEQYF. The CDR3 DNA follows: TGTGCCAGCAGTGAACGGGCGGCGTTCAACGAGCAGTACTTC.

The DNA for the CDR3 is TGTGCCATCAGTGAGAGCGGGACCGGGGAGCTGTTTTTT. This gives the protein CAISESGTGELFF. This chain links TRBV10-3 with TRBJ2-2, with D perhaps TRBD2 (6 bases). V lost 2 bases to trimming and J lost 5 bases, with 6 bases between them. Germline CDR1 ENHRY, CDR2 SYGVKD. The CDR3 consists of 13 residues.

Points on this clone: This CDR3 is also generated by other DNA sequences in the sample. This chain joins TRBV9 and TRBJ1-6; weak D call: TRBD1 (6 bases). Deletions cut 0 bases from V and 3 bases from J, with 7 bases between. The CDR3 totals 15 residues. Germline V lookup: CDR1 SGDLS, CDR2 YYNGEE. The chain's CDR3 is CASSVEGHYNSPLHF. The CDR3 DNA reads TGTGCCAGCAGCGTAGAGGGACACTATAATTCACCCCTCCACTTT.

This chain uses TRBV5-6 with TRBJ2-3, with D possibly matching TRBD2 (6 bases). Looked up from germline, CDR1 is SGHDT and CDR2 is YYEEEE. The CDR3 extends over 12 amino acids. V was pared by 5 bases and J by 4 bases, with 8 bases between. The CDR3 nucleotides read TGTGCCAGCAGGGGGGGAGCAGATACGCAGTATTTT. Encoded protein: CASRGGADTQYF.

The chain has TRBV13 and TRBJ1-1; the match to TRBD1 covers 9 bases. The V segment lost 3 bases and the J segment 3 bases; nucleotides outside the gene matches: 8. Germline V gene sequence: CDR1 PRHDT, CDR2 FYEKMQ (reference sequence). The CDR3 runs to 16 residues. The DNA for the CDR3 is TGTGCCAGCAGCTTTGGGACAGGGATAGAAGACACTGAAGCTTTCTTT. Its protein product is CASSFGTGIEDTEAFF. Supplemented by reference TRBV13 and TRBJ1-1, the full variable domain reads AAGVIQSPRHLIKEKRETATLKCYPIPRHDTVYWYQQGPGQDPQFLISFYEKMQSDKGSIPDRFSAQQFSDYHSELNMSSLELGDSALYFCASSFGTGIEDTEAFFGQGTRLTVV.

J is TRBJ2-1 and V is TRBV11-3; 9 bases fit TRBD2. Unmatched junction bases numbered 7, after V lost 1 base and J lost 9 bases. There are 15 residues in the CDR3. Germline V gene data show CDR1 as SGHNT and CDR2 as YENEEA. The CDR3 nucleotides read TGTGCCAGCAGCTTAGGGGGCGGGAGGGCCTTTGAGCAGTTCTTC. It translates to CASSLGGGRAFEQFF.

The chain carries TRBV7-9 and TRBJ2-2; D possibly corresponds to TRBD2 (5 bases). The CDR3 length is 18 residues. The germline V gene encodes CDR1 SEHNR and CDR2 FQNEAQ (reference sequence). The germline V and J ends were trimmed by 2 bases and 0 bases, with 16 bases remaining between them. CDR3 DNA sequence: TGTGCCAGCAGCTTAACTCGGGGAACCCCCGCGAACACCGGGGAGCTGTTTTTT. Its translation: CASSLTRGTPANTGELFF.

V gene TRBV7-2 combines with J gene TRBJ1-6; 9 positions match TRBD1. The J segment lost 6 bases and the V segment lost 5 bases, leaving 5 bases of the junction unmatched. The CDR3 consists of 15 residues. The germline CDR1 and CDR2 sequences are SGHTA and FQGNSA. The CDR3 DNA sequence: TGTGCCAGCAGCATCGGGACAGGGAGTAATTCACCCCTCCACTTT. Translation gives CASSIGTGSNSPLHF.

This clone has a handful of counts. The V and J genes are TRBV7-9 and TRBJ2-3; 10 bases agree with TRBD2. The CDR3 loop spans 16 amino acids. Unmatched junction bases numbered 6, after V lost 1 base and J lost 5 bases. In germline, CDR1 is SEHNR, CDR2 FQNEAQ (reference sequence). The CDR3 bases are TGTGCCAGCAGCTTAGGAGCGGGGGGGCCGAAAGATACGCAGTATTTT. The encoded protein is CASSLGAGGPKDTQYF. Full variable domain (remainder filled in from reference TRBV7-9 and TRBJ2-3): DTGVSQNPRHKITKRGQNVTFRCDPISEHNRLYWYRQTLGQGPEFLTYFQNEAQLEKSRLLSDRFSAERPKGSFSTLEIQRTEQGDSAMYLCASSLGAGGPKDTQYFGPGTRLTVL.

The chain links TRBV28 to TRBJ2-5; TRBD2 matches at 8 bases. This CDR3 spans 17 amino acids. J was trimmed by 3 bases and V by 4 bases; bases with no gene match: 13. Germline-derived CDR1 and CDR2 are MDHEN and SYDVKM. CDR3 sequence reads: CASSYGPGGFGKETQYF. In nucleotides, the CDR3 is TGTGCCAGCAGTTATGGCCCGGGGGGGTTTGGGAAAGAGACCCAGTACTTC.

The J gene is TRBJ2-2, the V gene TRBV6-5; 11 nucleotides line up with TRBD1. CDR1 is MNHEY and CDR2 is SVGAGI in the germline V gene. CDR3 size: 16 residues. The J segment lost 7 bases and the V segment lost 4 bases, leaving 8 bases of the junction unmatched. CDR3 in amino acids: CASSSEGTGGNGELFF. Written as DNA, the CDR3 is TGTGCCAGCAGTTCCGAGGGGACAGGGGGTAACGGGGAGCTGTTTTTT.

The chain employs TRBV5-5 and TRBJ2-3; D remains unclear. The CDR3 is 12 amino acids. Germline V gives CDR1 SGHKS, CDR2 YYEKEE (reference sequence). Trimming left V 4 bases short and J 6 bases short, with 9 bases between. This CDR3 reads CASSPDWDTQYF. In nucleotides, the CDR3 is TGTGCCAGCAGCCCCGACTGGGATACGCAGTATTTT.

This sequence joins TRBV6-6 and TRBJ2-6, with D possibly TRBD1 on 5 matching bases. V gave up 6 bases and J gave up 0 bases, with 12 bases separating them. There are 16 residues in the CDR3. From germline, CDR1 is MNHNY and CDR2 SVGAGI (reference sequence). CDR3 nucleotides: TGTGCCAGCAGCCCGACAGCTAACTCTGGGGCCAACGTCCTGACTTTC. Translating it yields CASSPTANSGANVLTF.